The next 20 T cell receptor beta chains were all read from a single sample in a study of CD8 T cells in ankylosing spondylitis. MiXCR was run by TCRdb on the 5' RACE reads, yielding one entry per CDR3 protein. Among around 220,000 distinct CDR3 sequences listed, roughly 18% were seen once. For these receptors, no antigen is known. Findings and limits, study-wide: A motif in TCR beta, a set of under ten highly homologous variants, appeared characteristic of ankylosing spondylitis blood.

What was sequenced was blood, either unsorted or a sorted T cell fraction (not recorded which). All receptors derive from a male donor with ankylosing spondylitis.

This clonotype was detected only a few times. This sequence joins TRBV2 and TRBJ2-7; perhaps D is TRBD1 or TRBD2 (5 bases each). Trimming left V 8 bases short and J 5 bases short, with 13 bases between. The germline V gene has CDR1 SNHLY and CDR2 FYNNEI. The CDR3 has 12 residues. The CDR3 DNA reads as TGTGCCAGCCAGGGAGCTCCCCACGAGCAGTACTTC. Residues: CASQGAPHEQYF.

This rearrangement joins TRBV7-6 to TRBJ1-1, with D uncertain. The CDR3 spans 15 residues. Germline CDR1 and CDR2: SGHVS and FNYEAQ. The V end lost 1 base, the J end lost 0 bases, and 9 bases lay between the germline ends. The CDR3 loop reads CASSLGDGLNTEAFF. DNA for the CDR3: TGTGCCAGCAGCTTAGGCGACGGGCTGAACACTGAAGCTTTCTTT.

This clonotype has a handful of counts. This rearrangement joins TRBV20-1 to TRBJ2-7; D not certain. V dropped 3 bases and J dropped 1 base, with 7 bases sitting between them. The CDR3 runs 12 residues. Germline V lookup: CDR1 DFQATT, CDR2 SNEGSKA (reference sequence). The CDR3: CSASVGSYEQYF. CDR3 coding DNA: TGCAGTGCTAGCGTAGGTTCCTACGAGCAGTACTTC.

This clonotype was seen a few times. The gene calls are TRBV6-1 and TRBJ2-5, with D possibly matching TRBD2 (6 bases). Germline CDR1 is MNHNS and CDR2 is SASEGT. The CDR3 has 16 residues. V was trimmed by 5 bases and J by 3 bases, leaving 19 bases between them. Here the CDR3 DNA reads TGTGCCAGCAGTCCTGAGGCGGGGACTTGGGAAGAGACCCAGTACTTC. The encoded protein is CASSPEAGTWEETQYF.

This clonotype was recorded many times. V is TRBV27 and J is TRBJ2-7, with TRBD1 matching 7 bases. Per germline, CDR1 MNHEY and CDR2 SMNVEV (reference sequence). This CDR3 is 16 amino acids long. Unmatched junction bases numbered 10, after V lost 5 bases and J lost 0 bases. Here the CDR3 reads CASSKRGQSFSYEQYF. The CDR3 DNA follows: TGTGCCAGCAGTAAACGGGGACAGTCGTTCTCCTACGAGCAGTACTTC.

This clonotype was seen many times. The chain uses TRBV4-1 and TRBJ2-1; D ambiguous. This CDR3 region has 12 residues. Deletions cut 3 bases from V and 5 bases from J, with 5 bases between. Germline-derived CDR1 and CDR2 are MGHRA and YSYEKL. CDR3 sequence: CASSHPDNEQFF. In nucleotides, the CDR3 is TGCGCCAGCAGCCATCCGGACAATGAGCAGTTCTTC.

The rearrangement links TRBV11-2 to TRBJ1-1; D is perhaps TRBD1 (5 bases). The CDR3 is made up of 15 amino acids. The germline CDR1 and CDR2 sequences are SGHAT and FQNNGV. V dropped 5 bases and J dropped 1 base, with 14 bases sitting between them. The CDR3: CASSQDPGRNTEAFF. Here the CDR3 DNA reads TGTGCCAGCAGCCAAGACCCAGGGAGGAACACTGAAGCTTTCTTT.

The V call is TRBV10-3, the J call TRBJ1-1; tentatively, D is TRBD1 (5 bases). CDR1 is ENHRY, CDR2 SYGVKD, per germline. Between the trimmed V and J ends, which lost 3 bases and 3 bases, there was a span of 14 bases. CDR3 size: 15 residues. CDR3 sequence: CAISEAAGTHTEAFF. The CDR3, as DNA: TGTGCCATCAGTGAAGCCGCCGGGACTCACACTGAAGCTTTCTTT.

On this clonotype itself: An end of the junction differs from the germline gene, which may be a read error. This chain connects TRBV5-1 to TRBJ2-5; 14 bases fit TRBD2. Germline assignment: CDR1 SGHRS and CDR2 YFSETQ. The CDR3 runs 18 residues. The CDR3 nucleotides are TGCGCCAGCAGCCTGGGACCGGGACTAGCGGGGGAACAAGAGACCCAGAACTTC. Residues: CASSLGPGLAGEQETQNF.

The chain recombines TRBV7-9 with TRBJ2-5; 11 positions agree with TRBD2. J gave up 5 bases and V 5 bases, and 4 bases lay outside the gene matches. The CDR3 totals 14 residues. Germline assignment: CDR1 SEHNR and CDR2 FQNEAQ (reference sequence). The CDR3 bases are TGTGCCAGCAGCACTAGCGGGAGCGATGAGACCCAGTACTTC. It is translated as CASSTSGSDETQYF. Full variable domain (missing parts from reference TRBV7-9 and TRBJ2-5): DTGVSQNPRHKITKRGQNVTFRCDPISEHNRLYWYRQTLGQGPEFLTYFQNEAQLEKSRLLSDRFSAERPKGSFSTLEIQRTEQGDSAMYLCASSTSGSDETQYFGPGTRLLVL.

The V and J genes are TRBV3-1 and TRBJ2-1, with D uncertain. CDR3 size: 15 residues. Germline V gene lookup returns CDR1 LGHDT and CDR2 YNNKEL (reference sequence). V lost 2 bases, J lost 0 bases, and 8 bases lay in between. The CDR3 reads CASSQQESSYNEQFF. The CDR3 bases are TGTGCCAGCAGCCAACAAGAGAGCTCCTACAATGAGCAGTTCTTC.

This clonotype was counted only a few times. The chain combines TRBV13 with TRBJ2-7, with 8 bases that match TRBD1. V was pared by 5 bases and J by 2 bases, with 5 bases of the junction left unmatched. Germline V gene data show CDR1 as PRHDT and CDR2 as FYEKMQ (reference sequence). The CDR3 totals 14 residues. CDR3 DNA: TGTGCCAGCAGCCGGGGACAGGCCACCTACGAGCAGTACTTC. Translation gives CASSRGQATYEQYF.

The chain is built from TRBV28 and TRBJ2-5, with TRBD2 matching over 8 bases. The junction had 14 bases not matched to a gene; V was cut back by 2 bases and J by 0 bases. CDR3 length: 19 amino acids. The V gene's germline CDR1 is MDHEN and CDR2 SYDVKM. In nucleotides, the CDR3 is TGTGCCAGCAGTTTACCCCCCTCGCAGACTAGCGCCAACCAAGAGACCCAGTACTTC. This encodes CASSLPPSQTSANQETQYF.

The chain couples TRBV29-1 to TRBJ2-1; weak D call: TRBD2 (6 bases). V was cut by 2 bases and J by 2 bases, with 7 bases left in between. From germline, CDR1 is SQVTM and CDR2 ANQGSEA. The CDR3 has 13 amino acids. The DNA for the CDR3 is TGCAGCGTTGAACGGGAGACCTACAATGAGCAGTTCTTC. Translation: CSVERETYNEQFF.

This clonotype was recorded many times. The chain uses TRBV12-3 or TRBV12-4 and TRBJ1-2; 9 bases line up with TRBD1. With V trimmed by 5 bases and J by 8 bases, 6 bases remained unmatched. CDR3 length equals 13 residues. CDR3 in amino acids: CASSTWTGDGYTF. CDR3 nucleotides: TGTGCCAGCAGTACTTGGACAGGGGACGGCTACACCTTC.

The V gene is TRBV7-3, the J gene TRBJ2-5, with 7 bases aligning to TRBD1. Germline values: CDR1 SGHTA, CDR2 FQGTGA. The CDR3 contains 15 residues. Germline trimming cut 5 bases from V and 7 bases from J; bases unmatched to any gene: 13. As DNA, the CDR3 is TGTGCCAGCAGCACAGGACAGGATGGACATGGGACCCAGTACTTC. It encodes CASSTGQDGHGTQYF. Full variable domain (remainder filled in from reference TRBV7-3 and TRBJ2-5): GAGVSQTPSNKVTEKGKYVELRCDPISGHTALYWYRQSLGQGPEFLIYFQGTGAADDSGLPNDRFFAVRPEGSVSTLKIQRTERGDSAVYLCASSTGQDGHGTQYFGPGTRLLVL.

This clonotype has only a few counts. The V call is TRBV7-8, the J call TRBJ2-1, with TRBD2 matching over 10 bases. This CDR3 is 16 amino acids long. The ends lost 2 bases at V and 5 bases at J; junction bases unmatched: 6. Germline assignment: CDR1 SGHVS and CDR2 FQNEAQ. CDR3 sequence reads: CASSLLTSGLDNEQFF. The CDR3 DNA reads as TGTGCCAGCAGCTTACTGACTAGCGGGTTGGACAATGAGCAGTTCTTC.

This clonotype appeared a few times. V gene TRBV13 combines with J gene TRBJ2-5; no clear D. V shed 7 bases and J shed 2 bases, with 11 bases lying between them. The CDR3 has 13 amino acids. Per germline, CDR1 PRHDT and CDR2 FYEKMQ (reference sequence). The CDR3 sequence is CASTTQGQETQYF. CDR3 coding DNA: TGTGCCAGCACGACTCAAGGGCAAGAGACCCAGTACTTC.

The table lists this clonotype with a few counts. J is TRBJ2-7 and V is TRBV4-3; 7 nucleotides match TRBD1. Per the germline V gene, CDR1 is LGHNA and CDR2 is YSLEER. The length of the CDR3 is 15 residues. V was pared by 1 base and J by 0 bases, with 3 bases of the junction left unmatched. This CDR3 is CASSQGTGDSYEQYF. The DNA of the CDR3 is TGCGCCAGCAGCCAAGGGACAGGAGACTCCTACGAGCAGTACTTC.

The V call is TRBV19, the J call TRBJ2-3; 7 nucleotides align to TRBD1. This CDR3 has 16 amino acids. With V trimmed by 1 base and J by 3 bases, 7 bases remained unmatched. CDR1 and CDR2 from the germline V gene are LNHDA and SQIVND (reference sequence). Here the CDR3 reads CASSIGVDRTTDTQYF. CDR3 in DNA: TGTGCCAGTAGTATAGGGGTGGACAGGACAACAGATACGCAGTATTTT.